The clone carrying this T cell receptor beta chain appeared many times. Germline values: CDR1 SGDLS, CDR2 YYNGEE. The V and J ends lost 0 bases and 2 bases, in that order; junction bases with no gene match: 13. The CDR3 runs 18 residues. The data originate from a study of T-cell reconstitution after alpha-beta-depleted transplantation in children. Preparation of the TCRbeta library used unique molecular identifiers. TCRdb itself ran the PCR reads through MiXCR, one entry per CDR3 protein. The top ten clones hold roughly 13% of a sample with about 180,000 distinct CDR3 sequences, more than 9.5% of them seen once.

Sequenced here: PBMCs, sampled before TCRalphabeta/CD19-depleted stem cell transplant. This TCR was recovered from a boy aged 2 to 10 with acute myeloid leukemia, due to receive a stem cell transplant. The chain employs TRBV9 and TRBJ2-5, with 7 bases fitting TRBD2. Written as DNA, the CDR3 is TGTGCCAGCAGCGTAGGGAATAGCGGGCGGCGTCTGCAAGAGACCCAGTACTTC. As protein: CASSVGNSGRRLQETQYF. The entire variable domain, with the rest obtained from reference TRBV9 and TRBJ2-5, is as follows: DSGVTQTPKHLITATGQRVTLRCSPRSGDLSVYWYQQSLDQGLQFLIQYYNGEERAKGNILERFSAQQFPDLHSELNLSSLELGDSALYFCASSVGNSGRRLQETQYFGPGTRLLVL.